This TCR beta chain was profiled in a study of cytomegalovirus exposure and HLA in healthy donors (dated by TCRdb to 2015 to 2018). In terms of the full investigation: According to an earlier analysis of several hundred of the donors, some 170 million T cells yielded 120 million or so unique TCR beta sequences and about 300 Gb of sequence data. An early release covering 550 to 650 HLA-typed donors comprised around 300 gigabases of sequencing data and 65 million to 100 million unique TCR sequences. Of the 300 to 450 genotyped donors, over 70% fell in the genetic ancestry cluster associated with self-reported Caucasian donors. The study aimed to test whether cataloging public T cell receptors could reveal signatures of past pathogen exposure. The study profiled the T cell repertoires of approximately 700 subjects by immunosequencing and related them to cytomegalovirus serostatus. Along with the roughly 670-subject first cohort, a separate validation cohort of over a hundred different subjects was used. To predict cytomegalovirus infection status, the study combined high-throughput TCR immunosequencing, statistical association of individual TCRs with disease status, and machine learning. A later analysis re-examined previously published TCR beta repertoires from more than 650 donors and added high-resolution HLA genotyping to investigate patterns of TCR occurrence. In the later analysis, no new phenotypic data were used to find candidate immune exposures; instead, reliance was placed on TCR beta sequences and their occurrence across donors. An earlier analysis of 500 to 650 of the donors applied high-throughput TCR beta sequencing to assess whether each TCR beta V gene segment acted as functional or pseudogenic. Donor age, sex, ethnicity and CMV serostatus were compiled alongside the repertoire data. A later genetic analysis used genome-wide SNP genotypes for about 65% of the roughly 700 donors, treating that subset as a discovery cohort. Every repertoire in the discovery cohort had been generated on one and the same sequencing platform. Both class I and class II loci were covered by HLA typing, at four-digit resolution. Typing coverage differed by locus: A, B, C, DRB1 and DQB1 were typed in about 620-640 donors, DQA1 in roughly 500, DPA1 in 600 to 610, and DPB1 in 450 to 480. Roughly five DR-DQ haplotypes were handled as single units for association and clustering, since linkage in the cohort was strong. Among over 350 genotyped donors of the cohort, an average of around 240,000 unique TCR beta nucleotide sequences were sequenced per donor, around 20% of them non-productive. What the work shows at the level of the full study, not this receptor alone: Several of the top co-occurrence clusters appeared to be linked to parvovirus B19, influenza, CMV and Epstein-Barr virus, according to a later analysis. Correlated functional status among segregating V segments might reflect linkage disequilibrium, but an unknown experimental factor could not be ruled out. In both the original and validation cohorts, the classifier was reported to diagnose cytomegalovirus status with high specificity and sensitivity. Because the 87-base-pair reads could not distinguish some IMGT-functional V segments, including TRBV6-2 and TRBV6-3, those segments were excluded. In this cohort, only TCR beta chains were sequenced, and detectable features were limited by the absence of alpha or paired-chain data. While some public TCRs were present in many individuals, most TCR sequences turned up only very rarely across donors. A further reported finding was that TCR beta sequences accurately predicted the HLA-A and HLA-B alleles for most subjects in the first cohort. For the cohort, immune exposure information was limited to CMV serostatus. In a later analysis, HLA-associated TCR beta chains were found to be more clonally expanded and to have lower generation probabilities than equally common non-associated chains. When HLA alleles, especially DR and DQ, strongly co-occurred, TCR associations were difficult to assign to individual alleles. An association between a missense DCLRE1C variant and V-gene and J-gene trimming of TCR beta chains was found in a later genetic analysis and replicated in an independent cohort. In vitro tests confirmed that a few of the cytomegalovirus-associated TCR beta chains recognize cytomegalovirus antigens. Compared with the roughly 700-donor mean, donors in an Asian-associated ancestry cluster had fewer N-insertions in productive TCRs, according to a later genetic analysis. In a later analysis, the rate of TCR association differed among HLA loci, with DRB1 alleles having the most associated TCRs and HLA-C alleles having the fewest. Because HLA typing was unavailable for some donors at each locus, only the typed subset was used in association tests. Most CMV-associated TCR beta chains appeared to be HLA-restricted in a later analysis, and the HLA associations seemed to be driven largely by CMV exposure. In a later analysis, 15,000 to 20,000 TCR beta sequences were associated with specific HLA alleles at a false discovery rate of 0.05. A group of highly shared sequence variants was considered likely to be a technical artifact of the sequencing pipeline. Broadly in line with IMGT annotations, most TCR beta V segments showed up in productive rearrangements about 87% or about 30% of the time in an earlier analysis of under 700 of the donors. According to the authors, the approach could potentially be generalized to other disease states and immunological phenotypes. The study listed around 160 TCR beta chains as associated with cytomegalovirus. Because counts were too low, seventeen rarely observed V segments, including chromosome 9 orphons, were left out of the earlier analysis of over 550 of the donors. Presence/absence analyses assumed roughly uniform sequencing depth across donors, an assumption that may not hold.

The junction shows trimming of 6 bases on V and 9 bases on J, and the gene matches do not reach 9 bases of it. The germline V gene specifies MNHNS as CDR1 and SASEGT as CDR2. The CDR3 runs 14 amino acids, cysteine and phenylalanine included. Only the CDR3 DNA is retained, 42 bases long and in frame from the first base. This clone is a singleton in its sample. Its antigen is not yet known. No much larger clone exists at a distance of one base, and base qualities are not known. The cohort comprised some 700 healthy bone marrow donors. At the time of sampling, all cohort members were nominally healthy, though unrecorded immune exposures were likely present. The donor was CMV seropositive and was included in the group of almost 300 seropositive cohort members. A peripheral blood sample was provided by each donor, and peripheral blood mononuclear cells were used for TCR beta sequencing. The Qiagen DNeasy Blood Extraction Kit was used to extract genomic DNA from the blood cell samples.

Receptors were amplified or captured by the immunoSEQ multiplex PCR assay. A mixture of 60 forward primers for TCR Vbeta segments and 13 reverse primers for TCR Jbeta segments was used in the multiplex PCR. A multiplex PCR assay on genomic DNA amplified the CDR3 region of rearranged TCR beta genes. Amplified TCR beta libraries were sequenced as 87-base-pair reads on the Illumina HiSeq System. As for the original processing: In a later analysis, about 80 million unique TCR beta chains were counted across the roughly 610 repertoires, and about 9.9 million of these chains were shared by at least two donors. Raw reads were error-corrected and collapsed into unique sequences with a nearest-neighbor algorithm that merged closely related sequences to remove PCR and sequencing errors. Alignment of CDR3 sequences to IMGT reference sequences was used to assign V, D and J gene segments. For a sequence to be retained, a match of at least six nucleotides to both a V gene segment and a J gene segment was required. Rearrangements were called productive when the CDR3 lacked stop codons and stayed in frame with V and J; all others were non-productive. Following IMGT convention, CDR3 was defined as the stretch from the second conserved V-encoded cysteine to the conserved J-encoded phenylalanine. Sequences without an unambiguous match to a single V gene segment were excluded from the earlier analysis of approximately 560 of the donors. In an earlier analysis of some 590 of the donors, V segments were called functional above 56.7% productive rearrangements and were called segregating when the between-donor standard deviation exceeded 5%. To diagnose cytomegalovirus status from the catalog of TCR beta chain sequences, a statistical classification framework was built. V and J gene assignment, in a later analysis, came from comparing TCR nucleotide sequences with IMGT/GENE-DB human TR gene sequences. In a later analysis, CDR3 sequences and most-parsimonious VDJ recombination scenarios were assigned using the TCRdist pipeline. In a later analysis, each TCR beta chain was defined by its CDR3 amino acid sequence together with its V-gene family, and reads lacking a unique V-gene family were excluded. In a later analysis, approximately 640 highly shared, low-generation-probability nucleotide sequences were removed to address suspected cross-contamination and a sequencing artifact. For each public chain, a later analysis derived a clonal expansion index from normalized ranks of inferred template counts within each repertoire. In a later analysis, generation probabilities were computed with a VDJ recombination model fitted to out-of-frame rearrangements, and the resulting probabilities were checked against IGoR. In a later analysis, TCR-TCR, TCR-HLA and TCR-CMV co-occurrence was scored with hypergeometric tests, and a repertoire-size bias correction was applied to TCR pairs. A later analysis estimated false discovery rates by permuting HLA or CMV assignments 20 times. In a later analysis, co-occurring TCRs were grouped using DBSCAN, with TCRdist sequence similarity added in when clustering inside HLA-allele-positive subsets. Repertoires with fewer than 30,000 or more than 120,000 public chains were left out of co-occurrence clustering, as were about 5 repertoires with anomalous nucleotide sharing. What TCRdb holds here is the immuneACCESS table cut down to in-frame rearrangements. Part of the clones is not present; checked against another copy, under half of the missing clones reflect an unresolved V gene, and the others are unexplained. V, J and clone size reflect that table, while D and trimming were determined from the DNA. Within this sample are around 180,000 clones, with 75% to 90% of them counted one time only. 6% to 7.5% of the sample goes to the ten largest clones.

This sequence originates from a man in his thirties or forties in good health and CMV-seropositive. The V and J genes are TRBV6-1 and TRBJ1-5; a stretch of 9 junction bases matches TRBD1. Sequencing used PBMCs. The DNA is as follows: TGTGCCAGCAGCCCGGGACAGGGACGTCGGCCCCAGCATTTT. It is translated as CASSPGQGRRPQHF.